A single TCR beta chain is shown here with its context. Its antigen is unidentified. Per germline, CDR1 LNHDA and CDR2 SQIVND (reference sequence). The CDR3 spans 14 residues. The V segment lost 7 bases and the J segment 5 bases; nucleotides outside the gene matches: 11. This sample stems from a study of STAT3 mutations in large granular lymphocyte leukemia. Broader study findings: At least one immunodominant TCR beta clonotype appeared in every T-cell large granular lymphocyte leukemia patient. In some patients, a small highly pathogenic clone possibly went undetected.

Method: immunoSEQ multiplex PCR; TCRdb's copy keeps in-frame clones and lacks some. Of 35,000 to 50,000 clones listed, about 81% were seen once; the top ten hold 0.43%. This clonotype originated in a human donor with T large granular lymphocyte leukemia. Some clones in this sample may be carry-over from other donors' samples. The V call is TRBV19, the J call TRBJ2-7, with 7 bases matching TRBD1. The sample consisted of PBMCs. CDR3 DNA: TGTGCCAGTAAGGGGAACAGGGGTAAGGACGAGCAGTACTTC. Translating gives CASKGNRGKDEQYF.